A selection of T cell receptor beta chains follows, all from one sample in a study of cytomegalovirus exposure and HLA in healthy donors. TCRdb keeps only in-frame clones here, not all; method: immunoSEQ multiplex PCR. Counted here are 250,000 to 350,000 clones, approximately 90% occurring once; the ten biggest clones make up roughly 4%. Sequenced: PBMCs. The receptors stem from a man in his forties in good health and CMV-seropositive. CDR3s include the opening cysteine and the closing phenylalanine or tryptophan. Fields, in order: D gene, V gene, J gene, clone size, CDR3 protein, CDR3 DNA. A D gene is named only where the DNA matches it firmly. Size values are once, few and many counts, or a class for expanded clones, and some rows have none.

>TRBD1|TRBV7-8|TRBJ2-3|NA
CASSLRDRGGTQYF
TGTGCCAGCAGCTTAAGAGACAGGGGAGGTACGCAGTATTTT
>NA|TRBV11-2|TRBJ2-7|NA
CASSLTGFSYEQYF
TGTGCCAGCAGCTTGACGGGTTTCTCCTACGAGCAGTACTTC
>NA|TRBV5-4|TRBJ2-7|NA
CASSRPLRKKYEQYF
TGTGCCAGCAGCCGTCCTTTGCGGAAAAAGTACGAGCAGTACTTC
>NA|TRBV15|TRBJ1-4|NA
CATSRDRGGGEKLFF
TGTGCCACCAGCAGAGACCGGGGGGGAGGAGAAAAACTGTTTTTT
>TRBD1|TRBV28|TRBJ2-1|NA
CASSSPGTVPYNEQFF
TGTGCCAGCAGTTCCCCCGGGACAGTCCCCTACAATGAGCAGTTCTTC
>TRBD2|TRBV5-1|TRBJ2-1|NA
CASSYGGRGYNEQFF
TGCGCCAGCAGCTACGGCGGGAGAGGATACAATGAGCAGTTCTTC
>NA|TRBV7-9|TRBJ2-3|NA
CASSLRQTDTDTQYF
TGTGCCAGCAGCTTGCGGCAGACAGACACAGATACGCAGTATTTT
>NA|TRBV7-9|TRBJ2-3|once
CATSPGGQSTDTQYF
TGTGCCACCTCACCGGGCGGGCAAAGCACAGATACGCAGTATTTT
>TRBD1|TRBV29-1|TRBJ2-5|once
CSVGDRVKLETQYF
TGCAGCGTCGGGGACAGGGTTAAATTAGAGACCCAGTACTTC
>NA|TRBV4-3|TRBJ1-2|NA
CASSQVGGAGPNYGYTF
TGCGCCAGCAGCCAAGTCGGTGGGGCAGGCCCCAACTATGGCTACACCTTC
>TRBD1|TRBV4-1|TRBJ1-3|NA
CASSQGQGPGNTIYF
TGCGCCAGCAGCCAAGGACAGGGGCCTGGAAACACCATATATTTT
>NA|TRBV21-1|TRBJ1-4|NA
CASSNPATNEKLFF
TGTGCCAGCAGCAACCCTGCAACTAATGAAAAACTGTTTTTT
>NA|TRBV27|TRBJ1-5|NA
CASRAGWRGNQPQHF
TGTGCCAGCAGGGCGGGCTGGAGAGGCAATCAGCCCCAGCATTTT
>TRBD1|TRBV6-6|TRBJ1-1|few
CASSFQGALGTEAFF
TGTGCCAGCAGTTTCCAGGGGGCGCTTGGAACTGAAGCTTTCTTT
>NA|TRBV10-2|TRBJ2-1|NA
CASRAAGASFNEQFF
TGCGCCAGCAGAGCCGCAGGTGCGTCTTTCAATGAGCAGTTCTTC
>TRBD1|TRBV30|TRBJ1-5|NA
CAWSYRDRDNQPQHF
TGTGCCTGGAGCTACCGGGACAGGGACAATCAGCCCCAGCATTTT
>TRBD2|TRBV7-9|TRBJ2-7|few
CASSLGGRAHEQYF
TGTGCCAGCAGCTTAGGCGGGAGAGCCCACGAGCAGTACTTC
>TRBD1|TRBV2|TRBJ2-7|NA
CAARQGSYEQYF
TGTGCCGCTCGACAGGGCTCCTACGAGCAGTACTTC
>TRBD2|TRBV5-1|TRBJ2-1|NA
CASSLAGGTYNEQFF
TGCGCCAGCAGCTTAGCGGGAGGCACCTACAATGAGCAGTTCTTC
>NA|TRBV5-1|TRBJ2-3|NA
CASSLGGGGTDTQYF
TGCGCCAGCAGCTTGGGAGGGGGAGGCACAGATACGCAGTATTTT
>NA|TRBV4-3|TRBJ1-3|NA
CASSQNSGSLSGNTIYF
TGCGCCAGCAGCCAAAATAGCGGGAGTCTCTCTGGAAACACCATATATTTT
>NA|TRBV2|TRBJ1-5|few
CASSGALLAQPQHF
TGTGCCAGCAGTGGGGCCCTCTTGGCACAGCCCCAGCATTTT
>TRBD1|TRBV5-4|TRBJ2-5|NA
CASSPTGGEETQYF
TGTGCCAGCAGCCCGACAGGGGGAGAAGAGACCCAGTACTTC
>NA|TRBV5-4|TRBJ2-5|NA
CASSSGLQTQETQYF
TGTGCCAGCAGCTCGGGACTGCAGACTCAAGAGACCCAGTACTTC
>NA|TRBV19|TRBJ2-7|NA
CASSMSSGPYEQYF
TGTGCCAGTAGTATGAGTAGCGGACCCTACGAGCAGTACTTC
>TRBD1|TRBV6-5|TRBJ2-7|NA
CASSFGQGAPYEQYF
TGTGCCAGCAGTTTTGGACAGGGAGCTCCCTACGAGCAGTACTTC
>TRBD2|TRBV29-1|TRBJ2-2|NA
CSVESGGSNTGELFF
TGCAGCGTTGAAAGCGGGGGGTCGAACACCGGGGAGCTGTTTTTT
>NA|TRBV11-2|TRBJ1-2|NA
CASSPLDKGNYGYTF
TGTGCCAGCAGCCCCTTGGACAAAGGGAACTATGGCTACACCTTC
>NA|TRBV7-2|TRBJ2-1|once
CASSFVWRRSSYNEQFF
TGTGCCAGCAGCTTTGTGTGGCGGAGGAGCTCCTACAATGAGCAGTTCTTC
>NA|TRBV5-5|TRBJ2-1|few
CASSPFNEQFF
TGTGCCAGCAGCCCGTTCAATGAGCAGTTCTTC
>TRBD2|TRBV28|TRBJ2-4|few
CATQRIREEGKNIQYF
TGTGCCACGCAGCGGATACGGGAGGAAGGCAAAAACATTCAGTACTTC
>TRBD1|TRBV28|TRBJ1-5|once
CASSSQIQGQPQHF
TGTGCCAGCAGTTCTCAGATACAGGGGCAGCCCCAGCATTTT
>NA|TRBV7-6|TRBJ2-5|once
CASTSDTPQETQYF
TGTGCCAGCACCTCAGACACACCACAAGAGACCCAGTACTTC
>NA|TRBV7-3|TRBJ1-2|NA
CASSLSGSLDGYTF
TGTGCCAGCAGCTTAAGTGGGAGCCTCGATGGCTACACCTTC
>NA|TRBV28|TRBJ2-7|NA
CASSSLRQPRSYEQYF
TGTGCCAGCAGTTCGTTACGACAGCCTCGCTCCTACGAGCAGTACTTC
>TRBD2|TRBV4-3|TRBJ2-7|NA
CASSQGTSGIHEQYF
TGCGCCAGCAGCCAGGGGACTAGCGGAATCCACGAGCAGTACTTC
>TRBD1|TRBV9|TRBJ1-5|NA
CASSRTGDSNQPQHF
TGTGCCAGCAGCAGGACAGGGGATAGCAATCAGCCCCAGCATTTT
>NA|TRBV10-3|TRBJ2-2|NA
CAISESTANTGELFF
TGTGCCATCAGTGAGTCGACAGCCAACACCGGGGAGCTGTTTTTT
>TRBD2|TRBV2|TRBJ2-7|NA
CASRPRTSGSGEQYF
TGTGCCAGCAGACCCCGGACTAGCGGGAGCGGCGAGCAGTACTTC
>TRBD2|TRBV18|TRBJ2-3|NA
CASSPTGLAGGGDTQYF
TGTGCCAGCTCGCCTACCGGACTAGCGGGGGGGGGAGATACGCAGTATTTT
>NA|TRBV27|TRBJ2-7|NA
CASSLAGTYEQYF
TGTGCCAGCAGTTTGGCGGGTACCTACGAGCAGTACTTC
>TRBD1|TRBV13|TRBJ1-2|NA
CASSSGTGARYGYTF
TGTGCCAGCAGCTCAGGGACAGGGGCTAGGTATGGCTACACCTTC
>NA|TRBV18|TRBJ2-5|NA
CASSPQRAETQYF
TGTGCCAGCTCACCCCAGCGGGCAGAGACCCAGTACTTC
>TRBD1|TRBV6-5|TRBJ2-1|NA
CASSYFPGQVDNEQFF
TGTGCCAGCAGTTACTTCCCGGGACAGGTAGACAATGAGCAGTTCTTC
>TRBD2|TRBV11-2|TRBJ2-4|NA
CASSPSGTAKNIQYF
TGTGCCAGCAGCCCGAGCGGGACGGCCAAAAACATTCAGTACTTC
>NA|TRBV19|TRBJ1-4|NA
CASRVGGATNEKLFF
TGTGCCAGTAGGGTCGGTGGTGCAACTAATGAAAAACTGTTTTTT
>TRBD1|TRBV6-6|TRBJ1-4|few
CASSSGTGDEKLFF
TGTGCCAGCAGTTCCGGGACAGGGGATGAAAAACTGTTTTTT
>NA|TRBV19|TRBJ2-3|NA
CASSPQSSTDTQYF
TGTGCCAGTAGTCCCCAGTCTAGCACAGATACGCAGTATTTT
>TRBD1|TRBV9|TRBJ1-5|NA
CASSAGTGANQPQHF
TGTGCCAGCAGCGCCGGGACAGGGGCCAATCAGCCCCAGCATTTT
>NA|TRBV14|TRBJ1-3|NA
CASTLSGTGNTIYF
TGTGCCAGCACCCTGTCAGGGACTGGAAACACCATATATTTT
>NA|TRBV19|TRBJ2-7|NA
CASSPGPLKYDEQYF
TGTGCCAGTAGTCCAGGGCCCCTCAAGTACGACGAGCAGTACTTC
>NA|TRBV27|TRBJ2-1|NA
CASSLTSLVDEQFF
TGTGCCAGCAGTTTAACTAGTCTTGTCGATGAGCAGTTCTTC
>TRBD1|TRBV7-8|TRBJ2-7|NA
CASSRTRDRGYYEQYF
TGTGCCAGCAGCCGAACCCGGGACAGGGGATACTACGAGCAGTACTTC